These 16 T cell receptor beta chains were all obtained from the same sample, sequenced in a study of cytomegalovirus exposure and HLA in healthy donors. With 60 Vbeta and 13 Jbeta primers, the PCR was carried out. The table came from immunoSEQ multiplex PCR; TCRdb's copy has only in-frame clones and leaves some out. The data hold under 200,000 clones, with about 82% observed a single time. Sequenced material: PBMCs. Receptor source: a woman in her 50s in good health and CMV-seropositive.

The CDR3 region has the DNA TGCGCCAGCAGCCAAGATCAGGGCTACAATCAGCCCCAGCATTTT. Translation gives CASSQDQGYNQPQHF. This chain joins TRBV4-3 and TRBJ1-5; a weak D match, TRBD1 (5 bases). The length of the CDR3 is 15 residues. V dropped 0 bases and J dropped 3 bases, with 9 bases sitting between them. Germline V gene sequence: CDR1 LGHNA, CDR2 YSLEER.

The chain couples TRBV7-2 to TRBJ1-6; 7 bases line up with TRBD1. Unmatched junction bases numbered 10, after V lost 5 bases and J lost 6 bases. Germline V gene data show CDR1 as SGHTA and CDR2 as FQGNSA. CDR3 length: 16 residues. The CDR3 protein is CASSPRATGINSPLHF. CDR3 coding DNA: TGTGCCAGCAGCCCAAGGGCGACAGGGATTAATTCACCCCTCCACTTT.

V usage is TRBV4-3 and J usage is TRBJ2-7; 10 bases are a match to TRBD1. Germline trimming cut 6 bases from V and 6 bases from J; bases unmatched to any gene: 8. In germline, CDR1 is LGHNA, CDR2 YSLEER. The CDR3 is made up of 14 amino acids. In DNA, the CDR3 is TGCGCCAGCAGGAAGGGACAGGGGAAGGGCGAGCAGTACTTC. Protein: CASRKGQGKGEQYF.

The chain carries TRBV4-3 and TRBJ2-1; 14 bases align to TRBD2. After removal of 3 bases from V and 8 bases from J, the junction contained 12 bases not matched to a gene. In germline, CDR1 is LGHNA, CDR2 YSLEER. The CDR3 contains 18 residues. CDR3 protein: CASSQETSGRAGLHEQFF. CDR3 nucleotides: TGCGCCAGCAGCCAGGAGACTAGCGGGAGGGCCGGTCTGCATGAGCAGTTCTTC.

This clone is a singleton in its sample. V and J are TRBV6-5 and TRBJ1-1; 10 bases fit TRBD1. The V and J ends lost 7 bases and 1 base, in that order; junction bases with no gene match: 3. This CDR3 region has 14 residues. Germline V lookup: CDR1 MNHEY, CDR2 SVGAGI. The DNA for the CDR3 is TGTGCCAGCACCCGGGACAGGGGGAACACTGAAGCTTTCTTT. Residues: CASTRDRGNTEAFF.

The chain joins TRBV28 to TRBJ2-1; 15 nucleotides match TRBD2. Unmatched junction bases numbered 5, after V lost 10 bases and J lost 4 bases. The CDR3 loop spans 15 amino acids. The V gene's germline CDR1 is MDHEN and CDR2 SYDVKM. CDR3 region: CAIGTSGGRYNEQFF. The CDR3 DNA reads TGTGCCATTGGGACTAGCGGGGGGAGGTACAATGAGCAGTTCTTC.

The J gene is TRBJ2-1, the V gene TRBV20-1; a weak D match, TRBD2 (6 bases). V was trimmed by 7 bases and J by 12 bases, leaving 13 bases between them. Germline CDR1 is DFQATT and CDR2 is SNEGSKA (reference sequence). The CDR3 covers 10 residues. CDR3 sequence reads: CSGSGRGQFF. The DNA for the CDR3 is TGCAGTGGCTCCGGGAGAGGGCAGTTCTTC.

The rearrangement links TRBV6-5 to TRBJ1-4; D is unresolved. V was pared by 0 bases and J by 8 bases, with 13 bases between. The CDR3 is 15 amino acids. Germline values: CDR1 MNHEY, CDR2 SVGAGI. CDR3 DNA sequence: TGTGCCAGCAGTTACTCGTTTTCAGGAAGGGAAAAACTGTTTTTT. Residues: CASSYSFSGREKLFF.

The chain couples TRBV7-9 to TRBJ2-2; D is perhaps TRBD2 (5 bases). This CDR3 has 15 residues. Trimming removed 11 bases from V and 1 base from J, with 17 bases in between. The V gene's germline CDR1 is SEHNR and CDR2 FQNEAQ (reference sequence). The CDR3 loop reads CAAQLAAMNTGELFF. The CDR3 nucleotides are TGTGCCGCCCAGCTAGCAGCAATGAACACCGGGGAGCTGTTTTTT.

CDR3 nucleotide sequence: TGTGCCAGCTCAAACAGGGGGCGTTCCTATGGCTACACCTTC. Translated, it gives CASSNRGRSYGYTF. The chain couples TRBV18 to TRBJ1-2, with TRBD1 identical over 9 bases. The CDR3 spans 14 residues. V lost 5 bases and J lost 4; bases outside the gene matches: 5. CDR1 and CDR2 (germline): KGHSH, LQKENI.

V is TRBV6-1 and J is TRBJ1-2, with D possibly being TRBD1 (5 bases). Germline CDR1 and CDR2: MNHNS and SASEGT. Trimming stripped 5 bases from V and 5 bases from J, with 18 bases between. This CDR3 comprises 15 residues. CDR3 nucleotides: TGTGCCAGCAGTCCCAATGGGGCAGATTATTATGGCTACACCTTC. Encoded protein: CASSPNGADYYGYTF.

This clone was detected a few times. The rearrangement links TRBV27 to TRBJ2-5; no reliable D call. V was trimmed by 3 bases and J by 0 bases, leaving 11 bases between them. The germline gives CDR1 MNHEY, CDR2 SMNVEV (reference sequence). The CDR3 sequence is 15 residues long. The CDR3: CASSFFLSDQETQYF. In nucleotides, the CDR3 is TGTGCCAGCAGTTTTTTTTTGTCGGACCAAGAGACCCAGTACTTC.

The rearrangement links TRBV7-2 to TRBJ2-5; TRBD1 matches 10 bases. Germline assignment: CDR1 SGHTA and CDR2 FQGNSA. The V segment lost 2 bases and the J segment 3 bases; nucleotides outside the gene matches: 6. CDR3 length: 16 amino acids. This CDR3 reads CASSLSIGQGEETQYF. In DNA, the CDR3 is TGTGCCAGCAGCTTATCAATAGGACAGGGGGAAGAGACCCAGTACTTC.

The chain carries TRBV7-8 and TRBJ2-3; 12 positions match TRBD1. CDR1 and CDR2 from the germline V gene are SGHVS and FQNEAQ. This CDR3 spans 17 amino acids. V was pared by 0 bases and J by 4 bases, with 5 bases of the junction left unmatched. The CDR3 region is CASSLATGQGAPDTQYF. The CDR3 nucleotides read TGTGCCAGCAGCTTAGCGACGGGACAGGGGGCACCAGATACGCAGTATTTT.

The gene calls are TRBV5-4 and TRBJ1-3, with D tentatively TRBD1 (6 bases). Trimming removed 3 bases from V and 1 base from J, with 11 bases in between. CDR1 and CDR2 from the germline V gene are SGHNT and YYREEE (reference sequence). This CDR3 is 15 amino acids long. Written as DNA, the CDR3 is TGTGCCAGCAGCTGGGGGGGGGCGTCTGGAAACACCATATATTTT. Residues: CASSWGGASGNTIYF.

The genes are TRBV9 and TRBJ2-2; D perhaps matches TRBD2 (5 bases). Between the trimmed V and J ends, which lost 1 base and 1 base, there was a span of 8 bases. Germline V gene lookup returns CDR1 SGDLS and CDR2 YYNGEE. There are 15 residues in the CDR3. This chain's CDR3 is CASSVLGRNTGELFF. The CDR3 bases are TGTGCCAGCAGCGTATTGGGGAGGAACACCGGGGAGCTGTTTTTT.